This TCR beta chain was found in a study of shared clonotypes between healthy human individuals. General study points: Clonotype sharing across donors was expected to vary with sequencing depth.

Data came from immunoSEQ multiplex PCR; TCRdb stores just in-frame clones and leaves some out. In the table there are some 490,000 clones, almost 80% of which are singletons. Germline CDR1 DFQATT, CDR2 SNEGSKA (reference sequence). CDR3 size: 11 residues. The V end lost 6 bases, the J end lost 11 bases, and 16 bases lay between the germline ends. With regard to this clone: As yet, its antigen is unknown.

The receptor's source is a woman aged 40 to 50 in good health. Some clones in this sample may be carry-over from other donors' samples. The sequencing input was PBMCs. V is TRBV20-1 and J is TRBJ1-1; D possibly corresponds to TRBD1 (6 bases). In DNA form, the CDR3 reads TGCAGTGCCGGGGGCCCCGCGGGCGCTTTCTTT. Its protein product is CSAGGPAGAFF.